The present TCR beta chain was sequenced within a study of shared clonotypes between healthy human individuals. Germline CDR1 MNHNS, CDR2 SASEGT. The CDR3 is made up of 14 amino acids. Profiled with immunoSEQ multiplex PCR; TCRdb holds only in-frame clones, not every one. The table has 2 million to 2.5 million clones, about 90% seen once. This TCR derives from a man aged 18 to 29 in good health. Some clones in this sample may be carry-over from other donors' samples. The rearrangement joins TRBV6-1 to TRBJ1-3; D unclear. Sequencing used naive CD4+ T cells from PBMCs. The subset denotes: CD45RA+ positively selected. For the CDR3, the DNA is TGTGTTTCGGCGGGGTCTCGCTCTGGAAACACCATATATTTT. Its protein is CVSAGSRSGNTIYF.